This T cell receptor (beta chain) was identified during a study of blood T cell repertoires in COVID-19. The study drew participants aged about 18 to 89 years from 20 to 30 US areas. Cohorts were based on clinical histories the participants reported. Clones were sequenced by immunoSEQ multiplex PCR, and TCRdb holds only the in-frame ones, with some missing. The table records about 380,000 clones, roughly 87% of them present only once. This CDR3 has 14 amino acids. CDR1 and CDR2 from the germline V gene are LNHDA and SQIVND (reference sequence). The V end lost 7 bases, the J end lost 3 bases, and 16 bases lay between the germline ends.

What was sequenced was PBMCs or T cells enriched from blood (not recorded which). The clonotype comes from a woman aged 30 to 39 who had recovered from COVID-19. This sequence joins TRBV19 and TRBJ2-7; possibly TRBD1 for D (6 bases). The CDR3 bases are TGTGCCAGTAATCAAACCGGGACAAACTACGAGCAGTACTTC. Its translation is CASNQTGTNYEQYF.